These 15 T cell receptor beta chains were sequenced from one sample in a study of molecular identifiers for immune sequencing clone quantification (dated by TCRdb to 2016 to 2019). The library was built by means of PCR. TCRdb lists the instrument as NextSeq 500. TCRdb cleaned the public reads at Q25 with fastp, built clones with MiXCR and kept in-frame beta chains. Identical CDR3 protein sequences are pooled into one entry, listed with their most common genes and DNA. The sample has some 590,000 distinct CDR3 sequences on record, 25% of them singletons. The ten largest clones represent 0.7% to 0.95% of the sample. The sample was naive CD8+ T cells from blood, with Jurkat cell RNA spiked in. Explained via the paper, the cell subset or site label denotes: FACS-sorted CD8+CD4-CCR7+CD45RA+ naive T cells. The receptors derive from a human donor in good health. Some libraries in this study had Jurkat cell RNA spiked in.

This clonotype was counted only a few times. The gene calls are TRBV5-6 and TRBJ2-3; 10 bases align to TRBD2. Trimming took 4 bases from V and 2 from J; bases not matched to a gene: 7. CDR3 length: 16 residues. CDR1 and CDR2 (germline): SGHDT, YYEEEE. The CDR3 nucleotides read TGTGCCAGCAGCCAGGGTGGACTAGCGGACACAGATACGCAGTATTTT. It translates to CASSQGGLADTDTQYF.

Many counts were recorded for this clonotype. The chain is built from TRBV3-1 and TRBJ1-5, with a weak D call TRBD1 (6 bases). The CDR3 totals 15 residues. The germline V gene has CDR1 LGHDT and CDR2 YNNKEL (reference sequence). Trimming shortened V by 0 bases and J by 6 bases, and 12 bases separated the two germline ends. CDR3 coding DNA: TGTGCCAGCAGCCAAGATGATTCAGGGGTTCAGCCCCAGCATTTT. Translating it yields CASSQDDSGVQPQHF.

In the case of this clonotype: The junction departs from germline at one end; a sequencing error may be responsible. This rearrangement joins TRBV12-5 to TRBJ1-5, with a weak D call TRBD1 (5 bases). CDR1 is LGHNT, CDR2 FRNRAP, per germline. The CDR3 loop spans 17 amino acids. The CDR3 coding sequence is TGTGCTAGTGGTTTGGTACCGGGGGACGATAGCAGTCAGCCCCAGCATTTT. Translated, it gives CASGLVPGDDSSQPQHF. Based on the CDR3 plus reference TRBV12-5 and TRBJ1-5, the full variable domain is DARVTQTPRHKVTEMGQEVTMRCQPILGHNTVFWYRQTMMQGLELLAYFRNRAPLDDSGMPKDRFSAEMPDATLATLKIQPSEPRDSAVYFCASGLVPGDDSSQPQHFGDGTRLSIL.

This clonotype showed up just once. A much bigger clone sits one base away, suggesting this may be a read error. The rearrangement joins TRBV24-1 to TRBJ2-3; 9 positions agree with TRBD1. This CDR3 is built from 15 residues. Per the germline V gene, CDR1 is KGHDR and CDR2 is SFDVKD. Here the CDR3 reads CATSEGDRDTGTQYF. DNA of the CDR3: TGTGCCACCAGTGAGGGGGACAGGGACACAGGTACGCAGTATTTT.

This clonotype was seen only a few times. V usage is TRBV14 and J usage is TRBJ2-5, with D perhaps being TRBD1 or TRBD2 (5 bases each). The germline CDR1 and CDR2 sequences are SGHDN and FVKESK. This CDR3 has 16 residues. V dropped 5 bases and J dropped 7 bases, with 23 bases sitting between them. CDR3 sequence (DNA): TGTGCCAGCAGCTGGTACTCCATGGGGGTCGAGGGGACCCAGTACTTC. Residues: CASSWYSMGVEGTQYF.

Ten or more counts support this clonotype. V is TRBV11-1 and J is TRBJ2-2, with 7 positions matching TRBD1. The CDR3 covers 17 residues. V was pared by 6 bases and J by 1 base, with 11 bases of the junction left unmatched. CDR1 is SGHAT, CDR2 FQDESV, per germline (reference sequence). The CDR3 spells CASSLQGDNWNTGELFF. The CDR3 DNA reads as TGTGCCAGCAGTCTGCAGGGGGACAACTGGAACACCGGGGAGCTGTTTTTT.

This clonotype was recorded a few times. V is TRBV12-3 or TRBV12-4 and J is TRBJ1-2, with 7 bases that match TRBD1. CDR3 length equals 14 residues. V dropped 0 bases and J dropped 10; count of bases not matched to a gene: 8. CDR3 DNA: TGTGCCAGCAGTTTAGCGCTACAGGGGTTTGCCTACACCTTC. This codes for CASSLALQGFAYTF.

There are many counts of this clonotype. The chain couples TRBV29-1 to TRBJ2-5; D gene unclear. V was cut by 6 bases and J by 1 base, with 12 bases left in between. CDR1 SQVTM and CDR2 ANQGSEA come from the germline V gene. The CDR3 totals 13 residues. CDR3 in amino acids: CSVRDWTQETQYF. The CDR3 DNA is TGCAGCGTCCGTGATTGGACCCAAGAGACCCAGTACTTC.

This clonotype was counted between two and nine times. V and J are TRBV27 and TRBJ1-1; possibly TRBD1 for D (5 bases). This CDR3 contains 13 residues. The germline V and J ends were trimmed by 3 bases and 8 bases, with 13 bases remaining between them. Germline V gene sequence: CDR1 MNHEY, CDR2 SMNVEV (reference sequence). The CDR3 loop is CASSFFRTGEAFF. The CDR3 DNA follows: TGTGCCAGCAGTTTCTTTCGTACAGGCGAAGCTTTCTTT.

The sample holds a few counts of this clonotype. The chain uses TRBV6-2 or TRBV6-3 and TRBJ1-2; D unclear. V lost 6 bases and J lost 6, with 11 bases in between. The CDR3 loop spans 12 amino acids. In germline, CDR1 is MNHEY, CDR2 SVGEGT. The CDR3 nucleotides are TGTGCCAGCAGACCATCTCTTAATGGCTACACCTTC. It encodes CASRPSLNGYTF.

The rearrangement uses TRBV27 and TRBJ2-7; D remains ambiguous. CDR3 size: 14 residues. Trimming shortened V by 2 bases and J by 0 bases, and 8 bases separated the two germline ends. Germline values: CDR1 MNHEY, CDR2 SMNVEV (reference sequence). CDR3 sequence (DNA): TGTGCCAGCAGTTTAGAGGTGAGCTCCTACGAGCAGTACTTC. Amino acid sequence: CASSLEVSSYEQYF.

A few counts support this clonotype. CDR3 sequence: CASSLFEGFYNSPLHF. The DNA for the CDR3 is TGTGCCAGCAGCTTATTCGAAGGATTTTATAATTCACCCCTCCACTTT. The chain is built from TRBV5-4 and TRBJ1-6; D not certain. V lost 2 bases, J lost 4 bases, and 13 bases lay in between. This CDR3 is built from 16 residues. Germline V lookup: CDR1 SGHNT, CDR2 YYREEE (reference sequence).

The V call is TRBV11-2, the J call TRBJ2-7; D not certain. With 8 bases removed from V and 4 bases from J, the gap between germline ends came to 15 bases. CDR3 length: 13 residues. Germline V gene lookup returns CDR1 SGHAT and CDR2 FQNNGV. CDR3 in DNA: TGTGCCAGCGTGGGGTATCGGATGTACGAGCAGTACTTC. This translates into CASVGYRMYEQYF.

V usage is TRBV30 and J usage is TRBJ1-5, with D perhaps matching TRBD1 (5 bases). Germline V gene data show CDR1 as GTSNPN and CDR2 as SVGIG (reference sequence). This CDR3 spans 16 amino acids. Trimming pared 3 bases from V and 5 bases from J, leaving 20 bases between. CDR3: CAWSGEGRLLYQPQHF. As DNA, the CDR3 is TGTGCCTGGAGCGGGGAGGGACGTCTGCTTTATCAGCCCCAGCATTTT.

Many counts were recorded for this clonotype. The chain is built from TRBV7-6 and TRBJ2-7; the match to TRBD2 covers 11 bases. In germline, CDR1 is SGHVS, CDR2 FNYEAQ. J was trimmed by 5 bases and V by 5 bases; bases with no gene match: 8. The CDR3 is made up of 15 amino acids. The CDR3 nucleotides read TGTGCCAGCAGCCTATCCCTAGCGGGGGGTAACGAGCAGTACTTC. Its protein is CASSLSLAGGNEQYF.